This TCR beta chain was profiled in a study of T-cell memory formation after mild COVID-19. Looked up from germline, CDR1 is SGHTA and CDR2 is FQGNSA. The CDR3 loop spans 13 amino acids. The V and J ends lost 2 bases and 8 bases respectively, with 10 bases between them. TCRdb reprocessed the 5' RACE reads via MiXCR and lists one record per CDR3 protein. The sample lists about 470,000 distinct CDR3 sequences, 15% to 20% occurring once. This clonotype has just a few counts. The chain uses TRBV7-2 and TRBJ2-4; no firm D call. Sequencing was carried out using PBMCs or a T cell subset sorted from them (not recorded which). The TCR sequence derives from an adult woman who had mild COVID-19 (a few samples of this study predate the infection). Cell type and time point are not known. CDR3 nucleotides: TGTGCCAGCAGCTTACAACGATGGGACATTCAGTACTTC. Protein sequence: CASSLQRWDIQYF.